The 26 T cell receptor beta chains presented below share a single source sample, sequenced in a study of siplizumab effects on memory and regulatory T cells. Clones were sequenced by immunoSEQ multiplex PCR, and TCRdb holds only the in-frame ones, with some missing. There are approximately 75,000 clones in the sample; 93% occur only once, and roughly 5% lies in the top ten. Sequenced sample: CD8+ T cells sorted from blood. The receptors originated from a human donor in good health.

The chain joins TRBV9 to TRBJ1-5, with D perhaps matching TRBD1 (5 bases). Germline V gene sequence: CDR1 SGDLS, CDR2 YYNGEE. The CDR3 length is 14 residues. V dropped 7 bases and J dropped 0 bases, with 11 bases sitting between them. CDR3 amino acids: CASGDSYSNQPQHF. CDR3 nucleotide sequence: TGTGCCAGCGGAGACAGCTATAGCAATCAGCCCCAGCATTTT.

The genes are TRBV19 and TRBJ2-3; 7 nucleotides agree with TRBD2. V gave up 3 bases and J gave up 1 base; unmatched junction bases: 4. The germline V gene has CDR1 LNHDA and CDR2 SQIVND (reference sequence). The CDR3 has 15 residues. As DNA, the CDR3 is TGTGCCAGTAGTATTAGTCTAGCGGGCACAGATACGCAGTATTTT. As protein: CASSISLAGTDTQYF.

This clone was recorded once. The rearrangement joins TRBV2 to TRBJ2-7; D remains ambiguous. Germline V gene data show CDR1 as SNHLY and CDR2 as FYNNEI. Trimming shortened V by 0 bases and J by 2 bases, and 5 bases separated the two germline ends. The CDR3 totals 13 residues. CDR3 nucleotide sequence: TGTGCCAGCAGTGAAGCCGGGCCCTACGAGCAGTACTTC. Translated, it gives CASSEAGPYEQYF.

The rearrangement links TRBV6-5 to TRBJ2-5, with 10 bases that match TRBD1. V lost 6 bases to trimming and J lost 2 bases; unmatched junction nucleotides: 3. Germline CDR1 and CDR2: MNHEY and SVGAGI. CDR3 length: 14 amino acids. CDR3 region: CASSRTGGQETQYF. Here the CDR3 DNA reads TGTGCCAGCAGCAGGACAGGGGGTCAAGAGACCCAGTACTTC.

The CDR3 nucleotides read TGTGCCAGCAGCGTAGAGGGGTCCTCGGCAGATACGCAGTATTTT. It specifies CASSVEGSSADTQYF. V and J are TRBV9 and TRBJ2-3; the D gene is possibly TRBD1 (5 bases). The CDR3 consists of 15 residues. CDR1 and CDR2 from the germline V gene are SGDLS and YYNGEE. V lost 0 bases to trimming and J lost 4 bases, with 12 bases between them.

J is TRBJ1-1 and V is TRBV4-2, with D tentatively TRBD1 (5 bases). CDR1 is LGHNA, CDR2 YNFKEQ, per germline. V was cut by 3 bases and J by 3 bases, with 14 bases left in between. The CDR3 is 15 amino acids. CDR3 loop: CASSQKGGADTEAFF. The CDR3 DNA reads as TGTGCCAGCAGCCAGAAAGGCGGGGCCGACACTGAAGCTTTCTTT.

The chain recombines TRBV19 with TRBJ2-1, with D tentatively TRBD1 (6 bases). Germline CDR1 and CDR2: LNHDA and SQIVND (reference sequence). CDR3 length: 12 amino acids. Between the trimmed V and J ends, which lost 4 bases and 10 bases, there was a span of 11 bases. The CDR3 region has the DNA TGTGCCAGTAGTACCGGGACAAAAGAGCAGTTCTTC. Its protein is CASSTGTKEQFF.

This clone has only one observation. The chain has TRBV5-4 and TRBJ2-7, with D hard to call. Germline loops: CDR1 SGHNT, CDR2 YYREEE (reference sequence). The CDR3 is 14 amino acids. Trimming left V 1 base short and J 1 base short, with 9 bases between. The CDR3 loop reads CASSLMAESYEQYF. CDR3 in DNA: TGTGCCAGCAGCTTGATGGCTGAGTCCTACGAGCAGTACTTC.

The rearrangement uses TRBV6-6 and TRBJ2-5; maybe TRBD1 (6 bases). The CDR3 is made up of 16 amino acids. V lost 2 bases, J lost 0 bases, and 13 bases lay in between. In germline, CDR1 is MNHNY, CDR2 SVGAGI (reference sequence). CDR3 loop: CASSYLGQGHQETQYF. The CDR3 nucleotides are TGTGCCAGCAGTTACCTAGGGCAGGGGCACCAAGAGACCCAGTACTTC.

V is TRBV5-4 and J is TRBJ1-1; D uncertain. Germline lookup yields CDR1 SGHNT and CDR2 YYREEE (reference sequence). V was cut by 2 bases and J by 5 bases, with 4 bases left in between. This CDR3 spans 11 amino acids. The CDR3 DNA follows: TGTGCCAGCAGCTTCGGGACTGAAGCTTTCTTT. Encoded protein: CASSFGTEAFF.

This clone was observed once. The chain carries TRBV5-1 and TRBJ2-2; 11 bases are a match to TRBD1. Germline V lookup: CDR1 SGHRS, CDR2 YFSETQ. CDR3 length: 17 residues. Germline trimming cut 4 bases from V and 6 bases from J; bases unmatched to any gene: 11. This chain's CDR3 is CASSPPPGQGVPGELFF. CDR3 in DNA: TGCGCCAGCAGCCCACCTCCGGGACAGGGGGTTCCCGGGGAGCTGTTTTTT.

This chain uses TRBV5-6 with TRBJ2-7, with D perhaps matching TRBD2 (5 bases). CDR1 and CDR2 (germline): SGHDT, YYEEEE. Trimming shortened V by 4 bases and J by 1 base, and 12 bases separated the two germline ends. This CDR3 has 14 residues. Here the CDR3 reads CASSPPAGSYEQYF. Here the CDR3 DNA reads TGTGCCAGCAGCCCGCCGGCGGGTTCCTACGAGCAGTACTTC.

The CDR3: CASSTWTVQLDSPLHF. In nucleotides, the CDR3 is TGTGCCAGCAGTACGTGGACAGTCCAGTTGGATTCACCCCTCCACTTT. J is TRBJ1-6 and V is TRBV27; TRBD1 might be the D (6 bases). CDR1 MNHEY and CDR2 SMNVEV come from the germline V gene (reference sequence). The CDR3 contains 16 residues. V lost 5 bases and J lost 8, with 19 bases in between.

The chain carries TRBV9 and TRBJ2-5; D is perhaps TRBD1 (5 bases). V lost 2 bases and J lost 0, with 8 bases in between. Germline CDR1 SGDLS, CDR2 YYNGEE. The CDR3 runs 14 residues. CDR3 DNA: TGTGCCAGCAGCGTCTCAGGGTACCAAGAGACCCAGTACTTC. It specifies CASSVSGYQETQYF.

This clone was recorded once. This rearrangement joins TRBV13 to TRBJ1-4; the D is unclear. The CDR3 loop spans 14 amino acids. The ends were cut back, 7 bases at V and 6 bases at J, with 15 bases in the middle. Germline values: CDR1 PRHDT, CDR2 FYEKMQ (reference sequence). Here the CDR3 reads CASTTGEKYEKLFF. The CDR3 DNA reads TGTGCCAGCACCACGGGAGAAAAGTATGAAAAACTGTTTTTT.

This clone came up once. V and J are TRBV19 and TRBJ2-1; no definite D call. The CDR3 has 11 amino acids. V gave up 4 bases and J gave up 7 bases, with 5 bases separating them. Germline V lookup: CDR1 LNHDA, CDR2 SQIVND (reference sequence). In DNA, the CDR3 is TGTGCCAGTAGTACCTTTAATGAGCAGTTCTTC. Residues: CASSTFNEQFF.

This CDR3 reads CSVELAGGQTQYF. As DNA, the CDR3 is TGCAGCGTTGAACTAGCGGGGGGACAGACCCAGTACTTC. This chain uses TRBV29-1 with TRBJ2-5, with 11 nucleotides matching TRBD2. V shed 2 bases, J shed 6 bases, and the junction held 2 bases outside the gene matches. Germline V CDR1 and CDR2: SQVTM, ANQGSEA. CDR3 length: 13 residues.

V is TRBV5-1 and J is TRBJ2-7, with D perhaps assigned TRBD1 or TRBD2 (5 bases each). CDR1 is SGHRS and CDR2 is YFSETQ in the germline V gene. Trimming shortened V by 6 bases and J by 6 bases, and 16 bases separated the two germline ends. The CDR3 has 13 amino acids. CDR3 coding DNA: TGCGCCAGCACCATGACGGGGCCGGGCGAGCAGTACTTC. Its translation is CASTMTGPGEQYF.

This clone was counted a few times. The CDR3 DNA sequence: TGTGCCAGCAGTGAAACTGATACGCAGTATTTT. Translated, it gives CASSETDTQYF. The V gene is TRBV25-1, the J gene TRBJ2-3; no clear D. Germline V gene data show CDR1 as MGHDK and CDR2 as SYGVNS. This CDR3 has 11 residues. The ends were cut back, 2 bases at V and 6 bases at J, with 3 bases in the middle.

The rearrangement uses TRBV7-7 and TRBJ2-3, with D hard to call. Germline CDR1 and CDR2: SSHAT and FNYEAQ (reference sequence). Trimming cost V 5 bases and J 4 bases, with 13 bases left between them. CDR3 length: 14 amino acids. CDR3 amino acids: CASSPPSSPDTQYF. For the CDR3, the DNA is TGTGCCAGCAGCCCCCCGTCGTCCCCAGATACGCAGTATTTT. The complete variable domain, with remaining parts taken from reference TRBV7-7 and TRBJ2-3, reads GAGVSQSPRYKVTKRGQDVTLRCDPISSHATLYWYQQALGQGPEFLTYFNYEAQPDKSGLPSDRFSAERPEGSISTLTIQRTEQRDSAMYRCASSPPSSPDTQYFGPGTRLTVL.

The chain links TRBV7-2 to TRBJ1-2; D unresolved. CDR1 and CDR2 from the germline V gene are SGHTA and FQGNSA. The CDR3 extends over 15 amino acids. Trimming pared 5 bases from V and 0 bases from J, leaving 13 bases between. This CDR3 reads CASSPVGSSNYGYTF. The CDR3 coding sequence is TGTGCCAGCAGCCCCGTGGGCAGCTCTAACTATGGCTACACCTTC. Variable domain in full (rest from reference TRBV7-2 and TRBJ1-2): GAGVSQSPSNKVTEKGKDVELRCDPISGHTALYWYRQSLGQGLEFLIYFQGNSAPDKSGLPSDRFSAERTGGSVSTLTIQRTQQEDSAVYLCASSPVGSSNYGYTFGSGTRLTVV.

Written as DNA, the CDR3 is TGTGCCAGCAGTCGGACTAGCGGGCTCCCCATAACAGATACGCAGTATTTT. This encodes CASSRTSGLPITDTQYF. This chain links TRBV28 with TRBJ2-3, with 11 nucleotides matching TRBD2. Germline V gives CDR1 MDHEN, CDR2 SYDVKM. The CDR3 length is 17 residues. J gave up 3 bases and V 5 bases, and 10 bases lay outside the gene matches.

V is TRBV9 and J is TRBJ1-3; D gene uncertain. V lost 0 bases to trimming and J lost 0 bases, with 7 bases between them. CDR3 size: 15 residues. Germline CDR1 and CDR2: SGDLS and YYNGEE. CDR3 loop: CASSVAPSSGNTIYF. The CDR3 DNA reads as TGTGCCAGCAGCGTAGCCCCTAGCTCTGGAAACACCATATATTTT.

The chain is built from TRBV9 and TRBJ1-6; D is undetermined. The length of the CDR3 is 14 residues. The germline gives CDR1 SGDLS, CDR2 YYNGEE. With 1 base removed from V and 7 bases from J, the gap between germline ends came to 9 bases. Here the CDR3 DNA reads TGTGCCAGCAGCGTATACGGGGTGAATTCACCCCTCCACTTT. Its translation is CASSVYGVNSPLHF. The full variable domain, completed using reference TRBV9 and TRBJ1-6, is DSGVTQTPKHLITATGQRVTLRCSPRSGDLSVYWYQQSLDQGLQFLIQYYNGEERAKGNILERFSAQQFPDLHSELNLSSLELGDSALYFCASSVYGVNSPLHFGNGTRLTVT.

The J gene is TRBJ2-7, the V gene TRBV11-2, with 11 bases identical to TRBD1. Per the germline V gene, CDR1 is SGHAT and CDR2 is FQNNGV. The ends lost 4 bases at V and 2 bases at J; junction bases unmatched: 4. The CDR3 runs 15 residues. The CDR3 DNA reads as TGTGCCAGCAGCTACCCGGGACAGGGGGCCTACGAGCAGTACTTC. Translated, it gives CASSYPGQGAYEQYF.

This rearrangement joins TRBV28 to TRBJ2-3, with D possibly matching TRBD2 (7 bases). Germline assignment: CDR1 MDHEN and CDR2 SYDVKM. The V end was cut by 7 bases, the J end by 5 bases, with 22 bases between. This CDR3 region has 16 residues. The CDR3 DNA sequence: TGTGCCAGCACCAGGGAGGGACAATTTGCCGGAGATACGCAGTATTTT. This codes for CASTREGQFAGDTQYF.